This T cell receptor beta chain was recovered during a study of a mutant IDH1 vaccine in newly diagnosed glioma. The wider study: Vaccination was launched 4-6 weeks after radiotherapy alone, or with temozolomide cycles. Visit timing is recorded as week 35 for V12 and week 47 for V13.

This table comes from immunoSEQ multiplex PCR, and its TCRdb copy is limited to in-frame clones, with some not included. Here the sample spans around 60,000 clones, roughly four fifths being singletons. Time point: week 47, end of study. It was 300 ug of mutant IDH1 20-mer peptide that made up each vaccine dose, given with topical imiquimod. Patients were given eight vaccinations, scheduled in weeks 1, 3, 5, 7, 11, 15, 19 and 23. New IDH1-mutant, ATRX-lost WHO grade 3 or 4 astrocytomas occurred in donors. Concerning this clone itself: No antigen is known for it.

The germline gives CDR1 MDHEN, CDR2 SYDVKM. Trimming cost V 4 bases and J 8 bases, with 14 bases left between them. The CDR3 is made up of 13 amino acids. Sample: PBMCs, taken from a glioma patient whose treatment included an IDH1 peptide vaccine. J is TRBJ1-2 and V is TRBV28; D perhaps matches TRBD1 (6 bases). The source of this sequence is a man aged 25-45 years with glioma. CDR3 nucleotide sequence: TGTGCCAGCAGTTCACAGGGAGGCTGGGGCTACACCTTC. Its protein is CASSSQGGWGYTF.